This note documents a single T cell receptor beta chain sequence. This clone was counted once. Its binding antigen is unknown. Base quality data are lacking; no much larger clone is found one base away. TCRbeta CDR3 regions were amplified from genomic DNA by means of the immunoSEQ Assay, a bias-controlled multiplex PCR. On the study's bioinformatics: Nucleated cell counts per sample were estimated from amplification of reference gene primers within the assay. To quantify the absolute abundance of each unique TCRbeta CDR3 rearrangement, sequence reads were collapsed and filtered. For each sample, productive Simpson clonality was calculated by taking the square root of Simpson's diversity index across productive rearrangements. Here the immuneACCESS table is served through TCRdb, limited to in-frame sequences with V and J called. Missing clones are a known gap in these copies; in checked studies unresolved V genes cover under half, and the rest lacks a known reason. That table is the source of V, J and clone size, and D and trimming were worked out from the DNA. The sample table records over 150,000 clones; around 80% of these occur just once. The biggest ten clones account for 3% to 4% of the sample.

This specimen comes from a study of blood T cell repertoires in COVID-19 (dated by TCRdb to the early 2020s). Looking at the study overall: Samples from collaborators originated in the United States, Italy and Spain and spanned both the acute and convalescent phases of COVID-19. Samples were obtained from the ongoing ImmuneRACE study (first 160 participants) and from over 1,000 subjects provided by 6 global collaborators. The material from the prospective study consisted of cDNA or gDNA derived from T cells, B-cell-depleted T cells, or PBMCs. Where HLA class I and class II types were available, the types were taken from metadata supplied by the sample provider, not from assay-based typing. The repertoires were made available in a free public database intended to serve as a resource for research on the immune response to SARS-CoV-2. Sample metadata almost always included a de-identified subject ID, COVID-19 status, age in years and sex. Subjects who had been exposed to COVID-19, were actively infected with it, or had recovered from it provided the deeply sampled blood TCRbeta repertoires that made up the dataset. Broader findings and caveats from the paper: How much clinical and demographic metadata was included differed by source and by participant, and the metadata was provided uncurated.

Enrolling through a virtual design, the prospective study's participants ranged in age from roughly 18 to 90 years and lived across 20 to 30 United States geographic areas. Cohort assignment in the prospective study relied on participant-reported clinical history from a screening survey and a study questionnaire. ImmuneRACE Cohort 3 recovered participants were defined by two consecutive negative NP/OP PCR tests, healthcare professional clearance, or symptom resolution. In the prospective study, whole blood, serum and a nasopharyngeal or oropharyngeal swab were collected from each participant by mobile phlebotomists. Participants in the prospective study had the option to provide additional blood draws and questionnaires over a roughly 2-month period. Before DNA extraction, blood samples from the prospective study were shipped at room temperature or frozen. From V the trimming removes 4 bases and from J it removes 2 bases, while the gene matches leave 6 bases of the junction unaccounted for. Per the germline V gene, SGHRS is the CDR1 and YFSETQ is the CDR2. Inclusive of the bounding cysteine and phenylalanine, the CDR3 is 16 residues long. CDR3 DNA only is kept here, 48 bases in frame from base 1.

This receptor chain uses TRBV5-1 and TRBJ2-7; 13 junctional bases match TRBD2. Input material: PBMCs or T cells enriched from blood (not recorded which). This sequence originates from a woman in her fifties or sixties who had recovered from COVID-19. CDR3 protein: CASSPRLAGGPYEQYF. The DNA reads as follows: TGCGCCAGCAGCCCGAGACTAGCGGGGGGCCCCTACGAGCAGTACTTC.